This entry lists 32 T cell receptor beta chains sequenced from one sample in a study of Graves' ophthalmopathy and Graves' hyperthyroidism. The study amplified TCR beta CDR3 regions using RNA transcripts. Amplification began with first-round RT-PCR using HTBI primers, then second-round multiplex PCR was performed. TCRdb fed the multiplex PCR reads into MiXCR, producing one record per CDR3 protein. The repertoire holds 24,000 or so distinct CDR3 sequences, with about half as singletons. Sequencing input: peripheral blood. These receptors were collected from an adult woman with stable Graves' hyperthyroidism.

In its sample, this clonotype was seen a few times. The V call is TRBV20-1, the J call TRBJ1-1, with TRBD1 as a possible D gene (6 bases). V gave up 1 base and J gave up 3 bases, with 15 bases separating them. The length of the CDR3 is 15 residues. Germline-derived CDR1 and CDR2 are DFQATT and SNEGSKA (reference sequence). CDR3 residues: CSARGETGTDTEAFF. DNA for the CDR3: TGCAGTGCTAGAGGGGAGACAGGTACAGACACTGAAGCTTTCTTT.

As regards this clonotype: An end of the junction does not agree with germline; a read error may underlie this. The chain joins TRBV6-5 to TRBJ2-1, with D perhaps TRBD2 (6 bases). CDR1 and CDR2 from the germline V gene are MNHEY and SVGAGI. CDR3 length: 15 amino acids. The CDR3 spells CASGPASERGNEQLF. The CDR3 bases are TGTGCCAGCGGCCCTGCTAGCGAGAGGGGCAATGAGCAGCTCTTC.

This chain links TRBV20-1 with TRBJ2-5; D uncertain. Germline CDR1 is DFQATT and CDR2 is SNEGSKA (reference sequence). This CDR3 is 14 amino acids long. The V end lost 6 bases, the J end lost 2 bases, and 16 bases lay between the germline ends. CDR3 in DNA: TGCAGTGCCCCGTCCGGTGGGATTCAAGAGACCCAGTACTTC. Translated, it gives CSAPSGGIQETQYF.

This clonotype was detected ten times or more. The genes are TRBV4-1 and TRBJ2-7, with 7 bases matching TRBD2. The V gene's germline CDR1 is MGHRA and CDR2 YSYEKL. J lost 7 bases, V lost 8 bases, and 5 bases had no gene match. CDR3 length: 11 amino acids. CDR3 amino acids: CASGGGREQYF. DNA of the CDR3: TGCGCCAGCGGGGGGGGGAGGGAGCAGTACTTC.

The chain links TRBV20-1 to TRBJ2-5; 7 nucleotides match TRBD1. The V and J ends lost 5 bases and 5 bases, in that order; junction bases with no gene match: 5. CDR1 is DFQATT and CDR2 is SNEGSKA in the germline V gene (reference sequence). CDR3 length: 12 residues. CDR3: CSARQGQETQYF. CDR3 nucleotides: TGCAGTGCTCGACAGGGCCAGGAGACCCAGTACTTC.

This clonotype was counted many times. The rearrangement joins TRBV6-5 to TRBJ2-1, with 13 bases identical to TRBD2. V gave up 6 bases and J gave up 8 bases; unmatched junction bases: 10. CDR1 and CDR2 from the germline V gene are MNHEY and SVGAGI. The CDR3 is 16 amino acids. CDR3 loop: CASRRTSGSNGYEQFF. CDR3 sequence (DNA): TGTGCCAGCAGACGGACTAGCGGGAGTAATGGATATGAGCAGTTCTTC.

Points on this clonotype: The junction does not match germline at one end; this may be a read error. The V gene is TRBV20-1, the J gene TRBJ2-1, with D perhaps TRBD2 (5 bases). Germline V lookup: CDR1 DFQATT, CDR2 SNEGSKA (reference sequence). The CDR3 runs 14 residues. CDR3 coding DNA: TGCAGTGCTAGATCGTCCCTAGACTACAATGAGCGGCTCTTC. Translation: CSARSSLDYNERLF.

This clonotype was counted a few times. Because the CDR3 is missing its conserved closing phenylalanine or tryptophan, this is likely a read error. The DNA is left out, because the CDR3 cannot be placed on it with certainty; the CDR3 is given as TCRdb lists it. This chain's CDR3 is CASTGQGAVGYTFGS. The chain joins TRBV2 to TRBJ2-5; the DNA was not used to check the table's D call, TRBD1. The CDR3 comprises 15 residues, both ends counted. Germline assignment: CDR1 SNHLY and CDR2 FYNNEI.

The chain links TRBV9 to TRBJ2-1, with D tentatively TRBD1 or TRBD2 (6 bases each). This CDR3 region has 16 residues. Trimming shortened V by 0 bases and J by 0 bases, and 10 bases separated the two germline ends. Germline CDR1 SGDLS, CDR2 YYNGEE. The CDR3 sequence is CASSVGGAASYNEQFF. In DNA, the CDR3 is TGTGCCAGCAGCGTAGGGGGGGCCGCCTCCTACAATGAGCAGTTCTTC.

This chain joins TRBV6-5 and TRBJ2-3, with D possibly matching TRBD2 (5 bases). There are 12 residues in the CDR3. CDR1 is MNHEY and CDR2 is SVGAGI in the germline V gene. V lost 6 bases and J 6 bases, leaving 10 bases between the germline ends. CDR3 protein: CASRDGGDTQYF. The CDR3 DNA reads as TGTGCCAGCAGGGACGGCGGGGATACGCAGTATTTT.

This chain links TRBV10-2 with TRBJ2-5, with D perhaps matching TRBD1 or TRBD2 (5 bases each). The length of the CDR3 is 14 residues. Germline V gene sequence: CDR1 WSHSY, CDR2 SAAADI. Trimming left V 9 bases short and J 5 bases short, with 19 bases between. This CDR3 reads CASSSTGPPETQYF. CDR3 bases: TGCGCCAGTTCGAGTACGGGACCGCCGGAGACCCAGTACTTC.

This clonotype came up many times. The V gene is TRBV28, the J gene TRBJ2-3; D not resolved. The length of the CDR3 is 15 residues. V was cut by 3 bases and J by 0 bases, with 10 bases left in between. Germline V gene data show CDR1 as MDHEN and CDR2 as SYDVKM. The CDR3 sequence: CASSLPKSSTDTQYF. In nucleotides, the CDR3 is TGTGCCAGCAGTTTGCCAAAATCTAGCACAGATACGCAGTATTTT.

This clonotype has a count of ten or more. J is TRBJ2-2 and V is TRBV27; 11 bases agree with TRBD2. The trim removed 2 bases at V and 1 base at J, leaving 6 bases unmatched. CDR1 is MNHEY and CDR2 is SMNVEV in the germline V gene (reference sequence). CDR3 length: 18 amino acids. The CDR3 sequence: CASSLGLLAGGNTGELFF. The CDR3 DNA reads TGTGCCAGCAGTTTAGGGTTGCTAGCGGGAGGGAACACCGGGGAGCTGTTTTTT.

This clonotype occurred a few times. The V and J genes are TRBV25-1 and TRBJ2-7; 14 positions match TRBD2. With 5 bases clipped from V and 3 bases from J, the junction kept 3 bases outside the gene matches. The CDR3 is 15 amino acids. Germline assignment: CDR1 MGHDK and CDR2 SYGVNS. The CDR3 region has the DNA TGTGCCAGCAGTAAGGGACTAGCGGGAGTCTACGAGCAGTACTTC. Its translation: CASSKGLAGVYEQYF.

The chain carries TRBV5-1 and TRBJ2-2; possibly TRBD2 for D (5 bases). Germline V lookup: CDR1 SGHRS, CDR2 YFSETQ. V was pared by 0 bases and J by 7 bases, with 10 bases between. This CDR3 is 14 amino acids long. The CDR3 DNA reads TGCGCCAGCAGCTTGGGGACTGGGCGCGGGGAGCTGTTTTTT. It encodes CASSLGTGRGELFF. The full variable domain, its missing parts supplied by reference TRBV5-1 and TRBJ2-2, is KAGVTQTPRYLIKTRGQQVTLSCSPISGHRSVSWYQQTPGQGLQFLFEYFSETQRNKGNFPGRFSGRQFSNSRSEMNVSTLELGDSALYLCASSLGTGRGELFFGEGSRLTVL.

This clonotype occurred many times. The chain carries TRBV28 and TRBJ2-7; tentative D call: TRBD1 (7 bases). The CDR3 is 15 amino acids. The V end was cut by 1 base, the J end by 1 base, with 11 bases between. The germline gives CDR1 MDHEN, CDR2 SYDVKM. CDR3 DNA sequence: TGTGCCAGCAGTTTATACAGGGGAGGTTCCTACGAGCAGTACTTC. Amino acids: CASSLYRGGSYEQYF.

Comments on this clonotype: This sequence may be a read error, since a much larger clone differs from it by one base. CDR3 amino acids: CASSPGWRVNTEAFF. Here the CDR3 DNA reads TGTGCCAGCTCACCAGGGTGGCGCGTGAACACTGAAGCTTTCTTT. This chain links TRBV18 with TRBJ1-1; D gene uncertain. This CDR3 comprises 15 residues. V was shortened by 2 bases and J by 0 bases, with 10 bases between the two germline ends. Germline values: CDR1 KGHSH, CDR2 LQKENI.

CDR3: CSARETSGRADTQYF. The DNA of the CDR3 is TGCAGTGCTCGCGAGACTAGCGGGAGGGCAGATACGCAGTATTTT. V and J are TRBV20-1 and TRBJ2-3, with 14 bases identical to TRBD2. Germline CDR1 is DFQATT and CDR2 is SNEGSKA (reference sequence). J was trimmed by 4 bases and V by 5 bases; bases with no gene match: 5. The CDR3 sequence is 15 residues long.

This chain joins TRBV20-1 and TRBJ2-1; TRBD2 matches at 7 bases. The CDR3 is 15 amino acids. Losses at the gene ends were 3 bases for V and 6 bases for J; bases not matched to a gene: 11. Per the germline V gene, CDR1 is DFQATT and CDR2 is SNEGSKA (reference sequence). CDR3 in amino acids: CSASGAAGLTNEQFF. Here the CDR3 DNA reads TGCAGTGCTAGCGGGGCGGCGGGACTAACCAATGAGCAGTTCTTC.

This clonotype occurred many times. The chain employs TRBV4-1 and TRBJ2-2; 9 nucleotides agree with TRBD2. V shed 6 bases and J 0 bases; nucleotides not matched to a gene: 2. Germline CDR1 is MGHRA and CDR2 is YSYEKL. CDR3 length: 15 amino acids. The CDR3 reads CASRIAGANTGELFF. The CDR3 bases are TGCGCCAGCAGGATAGCGGGGGCGAACACCGGGGAGCTGTTTTTT.

This chain connects TRBV2 to TRBJ2-1; 9 bases align to TRBD1. V gave up 3 bases and J gave up 8 bases; unmatched junction bases: 2. Germline V gene lookup returns CDR1 SNHLY and CDR2 FYNNEI. This CDR3 is built from 13 residues. This chain's CDR3 is CASSDGTGYEQFF. Written as DNA, the CDR3 is TGTGCCAGCAGTGACGGGACAGGGTATGAGCAGTTCTTC.

In its sample, this clonotype was seen many times. V is TRBV5-1 and J is TRBJ1-4; 9 nucleotides align to TRBD1. CDR3 size: 15 residues. Germline-derived CDR1 and CDR2 are SGHRS and YFSETQ. J was trimmed by 5 bases and V by 4 bases; bases with no gene match: 6. The CDR3 loop reads CASSKRQGGNEKLFF. CDR3 nucleotide sequence: TGCGCCAGCAGCAAGCGACAGGGGGGGAATGAAAAACTGTTTTTT.

The J gene is TRBJ2-5, the V gene TRBV2; D call uncertain. The CDR3 is 12 residues long. Between the trimmed V and J ends, which lost 6 bases and 9 bases, there was a span of 14 bases. CDR1 and CDR2 (germline): SNHLY, FYNNEI. CDR3 amino acids: CASRYENQPQYF. The CDR3 coding sequence is TGTGCCAGCAGGTATGAGAATCAGCCCCAGTACTTC.

The sample holds many counts of this clonotype. The chain has TRBV6-4 and TRBJ2-1, with 9 bases identical to TRBD2. This CDR3 has 16 residues. V shed 6 bases and J 2 bases; nucleotides not matched to a gene: 8. In germline, CDR1 is MRHNA, CDR2 SNTAGT. The CDR3 loop is CASRLTSGPPYNEQFF. Here the CDR3 DNA reads TGTGCCAGCAGACTGACTAGCGGCCCGCCCTACAATGAGCAGTTCTTC.

This clonotype was seen many times. This could be a read error, since a much larger clone is one nucleotide away. This chain links TRBV11-2 with TRBJ2-7; 8 nucleotides agree with TRBD2. Germline lookup yields CDR1 SGHAT and CDR2 FQNNGV. The CDR3 loop spans 17 amino acids. The CDR3 here is CASSYATTGLAGAEQHF. The CDR3 DNA reads TGTGCCAGCAGCTACGCCACCACAGGACTAGCAGGAGCCGAGCAGCACTTC.

This clonotype was counted ten times or more. The chain couples TRBV28 to TRBJ2-3; either TRBD1 or TRBD2 may fit D (6 bases each). Germline assignment: CDR1 MDHEN and CDR2 SYDVKM. This CDR3 is 15 amino acids long. The V gene lost 6 bases and the J gene lost 3 bases, with 16 bases spanning the gap. The CDR3 is CASRTRNRETDTQYF. The CDR3 DNA reads as TGTGCCAGCAGGACTAGGAACAGGGAGACAGATACGCAGTATTTT.

In its sample, this clonotype ranks as medium-sized (0.01 to 0.1%). The chain combines TRBV20-1 with TRBJ2-3; 10 bases agree with TRBD1. V trimming: 5 bases; J trimming: 5 bases; junction bases outside the gene matches: 4. The germline V gene encodes CDR1 DFQATT and CDR2 SNEGSKA (reference sequence). This CDR3 contains 13 residues. The CDR3 region is CSAPTGGRDTQYF. CDR3 sequence (DNA): TGCAGTGCTCCGACAGGGGGCAGAGATACGCAGTATTTT.

This chain connects TRBV20-1 to TRBJ1-2; D gene uncertain. Germline assignment: CDR1 DFQATT and CDR2 SNEGSKA (reference sequence). The CDR3 totals 12 residues. V lost 2 bases and J lost 4, with 8 bases in between. The CDR3 loop is CSARRPTYGYTF. The CDR3 DNA reads TGCAGTGCTAGACGCCCGACCTATGGCTACACCTTC.

This clonotype has a handful of counts. The chain combines TRBV20-1 with TRBJ1-1; the D is unclear. Germline CDR1 reads DFQATT; CDR2 reads SNEGSKA (reference sequence). There are 13 residues in the CDR3. Trimming took off 0 bases at V and 7 bases at J, with 12 bases between the two ends. DNA of the CDR3: TGCAGTGCTAGAGAAGAGGGTGTGGGTGAAGCTTTCTTT. Translating it yields CSAREEGVGEAFF.

V is TRBV19 and J is TRBJ2-5; 11 bases fit TRBD2. Germline V gene sequence: CDR1 LNHDA, CDR2 SQIVND (reference sequence). J gave up 1 base and V 5 bases, and 9 bases lay outside the gene matches. The CDR3 runs to 17 residues. CDR3 DNA: TGTGCCAGTAGTCTAGCGGGAGGATGGCCCCCCCAAGAGACCCAGTACTTC. Encoded protein: CASSLAGGWPPQETQYF.

This clonotype was detected only once. At one of its ends the junction is not consistent with the germline gene, which may arise from a read error. The V and J genes are TRBV9 and TRBJ1-1; D gene ambiguous. The CDR3 spans 16 residues. Looked up from germline, CDR1 is SGDLS and CDR2 is YYNGEE. The CDR3 spells CASSSDLRLGDTEAFF. CDR3 sequence (DNA): TGCGCCAGCAGCTCGGACCTCAGACTTGGTGACACTGAAGCTTTCTTT.

This clonotype was found once. The chain joins TRBV7-6 to TRBJ2-3, with D perhaps TRBD1 (5 bases). This CDR3 is built from 16 residues. Germline V lookup: CDR1 SGHVS, CDR2 FNYEAQ. Trimming cost V 3 bases and J 3 bases, with 16 bases left between them. The CDR3: CASSLTAGYFTDTQYF. The CDR3 DNA sequence: TGTGCCAGCAGCTTGACCGCAGGGTATTTTACAGATACGCAGTATTTT.